This T cell receptor beta chain appears in the sequencing data of a study of CD8 T cells in ankylosing spondylitis. Turning to this clonotype: Its target is unknown.

Libraries for TCR beta were made by quantitative 5'-RACE with molecular barcodes. TCRdb re-called the 5' RACE reads through MiXCR, storing one row per CDR3 protein. Among 250,000 to 350,000 distinct CDR3 sequences listed, around 18% were seen once. The germline V gene encodes CDR1 SGHVS and CDR2 FQNEAQ. The CDR3 is 13 residues long. Trimming cost V 1 base and J 7 bases, with 8 bases left between them. Study-wide results and limits: Previous work reported some of these motif variants in the synovial fluid and blood of reactive arthritis. Disease-linked clones displayed a CD8+ phenotype and appeared relatively rarely in peripheral blood. Significant enrichment of disease-linked clones was reported in matched ankylosing spondylitis synovial fluid.

The sequence was collected from a male donor with ankylosing spondylitis or in good health (not recorded which). Input material: blood, either unsorted or a sorted T cell fraction (not recorded which). The gene calls are TRBV7-8 and TRBJ1-5, with D maybe TRBD1 (6 bases). The CDR3 coding sequence is TGTGCCAGCAGCTTAGTGAGGGGGCAGCCCCAGCATTTT. Residues: CASSLVRGQPQHF.